This TCR beta chain was captured in a study of T cell responses to AZD1222 COVID-19 vaccine. Whole-study context: The study pooled second doses at about 4 or about 12 weeks. Points from the study as a whole: Spike-specific TCRs gained breadth and depth after people received two AZD1222 doses.

In the case of this clone: What it binds is not known.

Germline V gene sequence: CDR1 SGHRS, CDR2 YFSETQ. V was trimmed by 4 bases and J by 5 bases, leaving 7 bases between them. The CDR3 spans 12 residues. Assay: immunoSEQ multiplex PCR; the TCRdb copy retains only in-frame clones and omits some. The sample holds 100,000 to 150,000 clones; 90% are singletons and the top ten take around 7.2%. This clonotype originated in an adult in good health. Sample: peripheral blood, taken on day 0 of AZD1222 vaccination. The chain has TRBV5-1 and TRBJ2-1, with D uncertain. The CDR3 spells CASSIDNNEQFF. The CDR3 nucleotides read TGCGCCAGCAGCATAGACAACAATGAGCAGTTCTTC.